The entry that follows covers one TCR beta chain sequence. This specimen comes from a study of identifying expanded T cells in peripheral blood. Trimming removed 2 bases at V and 5 bases at J, with 9 bases between. Germline V gene lookup returns CDR1 SGHVS and CDR2 FNYEAQ. This CDR3 has 13 amino acids. Data came from immunoSEQ multiplex PCR; TCRdb stores just in-frame clones and leaves some out. This table holds some 120,000 clones, 75% to 90% found once. This TCR was sampled from a person between 18 and 70 years old in good health. The sample taken for sequencing was blood. The chain has TRBV7-6 and TRBJ1-1; D not resolved. The CDR3 region has the DNA TGTGCCAGCAGCTTAAATCGGGGTACTGAAGCTTTCTTT. Its translation: CASSLNRGTEAFF.